This T cell receptor beta chain was sequenced during a study of CD8 T cells in ankylosing spondylitis. Study results and limitations: Several highly homologous variants formed a TCR beta motif that appeared characteristic of ankylosing spondylitis blood.

This CDR3 is built from 15 residues. With V trimmed by 6 bases and J by 7 bases, 4 bases remained unmatched. The germline CDR1 and CDR2 sequences are MNHEY and SMNVEV (reference sequence). This clonotype was found many times. What it binds is unknown. MiXCR, run by TCRdb on the 5' RACE reads, gives a single entry per CDR3 protein. The sample carries about 460,000 distinct CDR3 sequences, over 4% recorded once. Material for sequencing was blood, either unsorted or a sorted T cell fraction (not recorded which). The chain uses TRBV27 and TRBJ2-1; 15 bases fit TRBD2. The receptor was isolated from a male donor with ankylosing spondylitis. The CDR3 sequence is CASSHGTSGRNEQFF. The CDR3 nucleotides are TGTGCCAGCAGCCACGGGACTAGCGGGAGGAATGAGCAGTTCTTC.